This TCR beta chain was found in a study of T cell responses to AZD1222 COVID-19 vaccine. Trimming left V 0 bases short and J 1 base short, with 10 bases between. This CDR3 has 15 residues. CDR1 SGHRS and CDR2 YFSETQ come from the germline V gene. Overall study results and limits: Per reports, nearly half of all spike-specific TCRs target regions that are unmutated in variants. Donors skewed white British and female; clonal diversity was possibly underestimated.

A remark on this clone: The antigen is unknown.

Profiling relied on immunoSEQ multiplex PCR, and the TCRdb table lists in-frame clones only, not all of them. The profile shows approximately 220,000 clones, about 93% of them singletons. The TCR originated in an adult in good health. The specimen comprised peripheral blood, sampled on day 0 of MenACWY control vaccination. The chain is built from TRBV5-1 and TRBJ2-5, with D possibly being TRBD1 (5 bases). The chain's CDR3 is CASSLAGQSQETQYF. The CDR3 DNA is TGCGCCAGCAGCTTGGCCGGACAAAGCCAAGAGACCCAGTACTTC.